This TCR beta chain was sequenced during a study of T cell repertoires in ileal Crohn's disease. Across the study: Postoperative therapy was given to about half: 11 thiopurines, about 20 anti-TNF agents. Whole-study findings and limits: Clonality above 26.8% at surgery always came with endoscopic recurrence. Active smokers at surgery had more clonal expansions than non-smokers.

Generated by immunoSEQ multiplex PCR, the TCRdb table keeps only in-frame clones and is missing some. The table lists 14,000 or so clones, approximately 81% of them singletons. As regards this clone: Its target is not known. One end of the junction varies from germline; a read error may be responsible.

Germline CDR1 and CDR2: SSHAT and FNYEAQ (reference sequence). CDR3 length equals 16 residues. Patients were adults with ileal or ileocolonic Crohn's disease needing resection. The rearrangement joins TRBV7-7 to TRBJ2-5; 7 bases are a match to TRBD1. The source material was ileal tissue. The TCR originated in an adult with Crohn's disease. Written as DNA, the CDR3 is TGTGCTAGCAGCTTAGCTGGGGTAGGGGGCCGGGAGACCCAGTACTTC. This sequence encodes CASSLAGVGGRETQYF.